This T cell receptor beta chain was sequenced during a study of CD8 T cells in Susac syndrome. TCR beta sequencing was performed on blood CD8+ and CD4+ T cells. In germline, CDR1 is MNHEY, CDR2 SMNVEV (reference sequence). J gave up 5 bases and V 7 bases, and 12 bases lay outside the gene matches. This CDR3 has 16 amino acids. Points from the study as a whole: Regarding the TCR sequencing and HLA analysis, the study admitted that a relatively small number of individuals were involved.

The sample holds one count of this clonotype. Antigen specificity is unknown. The RNA, roughly 0.5 to 1 ug, was put through reverse transcription using random hexamers. TCRdb fed the immunoSEQ multiplex PCR reads into MiXCR, producing one record per CDR3 protein. The table includes 200,000 to 250,000 distinct CDR3 sequences, just under 95% detected once. Sample: CD4+ T cells from PBMCs. The chain has TRBV27 and TRBJ2-2; 8 bases align to TRBD1. This TCR was recovered from a human donor with multiple sclerosis. This CDR3 reads CASKQWQGAETGELFF. As DNA, the CDR3 is TGTGCCAGCAAACAGTGGCAGGGGGCCGAGACCGGGGAGCTGTTTTTT.